The present TCR beta chain was sequenced within a study of cytomegalovirus exposure and HLA in healthy donors. The wider study: The same platform was used for the roughly 130 validation repertoires and the roughly 600 first-cohort repertoires, a later analysis reported.

Donors came from a validation cohort of over a hundred subjects, distinct from the first 666-subject cohort. This table comes from immunoSEQ multiplex PCR, and its TCRdb copy is limited to in-frame clones, with some not included. The data contain around 150,000 clones, about 90% of them seen just once; the ten biggest clones take up approximately 7.5%. Points on this clone: The antigen remains unidentified.

This CDR3 region has 15 residues. Germline V lookup: CDR1 MDHEN, CDR2 SYDVKM. The junction had 7 bases not matched to a gene; V was cut back by 5 bases and J by 9 bases. Study-wide findings and caveats: Under in vitro conditions, three CMV-associated chains were confirmed as specific for CMV antigens. Cytomegalovirus association was listed for 164 TCR beta chains.

Sequencing was done on a sample of PBMCs. The sequence derives from a young woman in good health and CMV-seropositive. The genes are TRBV28 and TRBJ1-6; 10 bases are a match to TRBD1. The CDR3 sequence: CASSGDRGWGSPLHF. The CDR3 nucleotides are TGTGCCAGCAGTGGGGACAGGGGTTGGGGTTCACCCCTCCACTTT.